The next 16 T cell receptor beta chains were all read from a single sample in a study of CD8+CD57+ T cells in acquired aplastic anemia. In patients chosen for sequencing, flow cytometry had shown CD8+CD57+ cell expansion. According to the study, genomic DNA was the template for TCR beta VDJ and CDR3 profiling. In TCRdb, the reads were re-called with MiXCR into one record per CDR3 protein. The sample records about 270,000 distinct CDR3 sequences, 82% being singletons. Input material: sorted CD4+, CD8+, or CD8+CD57+ T cells (not recorded which) from PBMCs. The receptors originated from a human donor with aplastic anemia.

On this clonotype: Its ends do not fully match the called genes, so a read error is possible. The genes are TRBV9 and TRBJ2-1; D is undetermined. This CDR3 has 15 residues. Germline V gives CDR1 SGDLS, CDR2 YYNGEE. As DNA, the CDR3 is TGTGCCAGCAGTGTAGCTTACGGAGATCAGCCCCAGCAGTTCTTC. This encodes CASSVAYGDQPQQFF.

The gene calls are TRBV5-7 and TRBJ2-5, with 7 bases identical to TRBD2. TRBV5-7 is reported as an ORF; its role is uncertain. The ends lost 4 bases at V and 5 bases at J; junction bases unmatched: 14. CDR3 length: 16 amino acids. The CDR3 sequence: CASSQERASGGETQYF. The DNA for the CDR3 is TGTGCCAGCAGCCAAGAGCGGGCTAGCGGTGGGGAGACCCAGTACTTC.

This clonotype was picked up many times. The rearrangement joins TRBV19 to TRBJ1-5; D gene ambiguous. The V gene's germline CDR1 is LNHDA and CDR2 SQIVND (reference sequence). The V and J ends lost 5 bases and 4 bases respectively, with 12 bases between them. This CDR3 has 14 residues. Here the CDR3 DNA reads TGTGCCAGTAGTTTAACAGTTAGAAATCAGCCCCAGCATTTT. It specifies CASSLTVRNQPQHF.

Worth noting for this clonotype: Germline is not matched at one junction end, which may reflect a read error. The CDR3 region is CAGSEGPMTEAFF. The DNA for the CDR3 is TGTGCCGGCAGTGAAGGTCCGATGACTGAAGCTTTCTTT. The chain couples TRBV2 to TRBJ1-1, with D hard to call. The length of the CDR3 is 13 residues. Germline V CDR1 and CDR2: SNHLY, FYNNEI.

This chain joins TRBV7-9 and TRBJ2-7; the match to TRBD2 covers 9 bases. The germline CDR1 and CDR2 sequences are SEHNR and FQNEAQ (reference sequence). This CDR3 contains 18 residues. The J segment lost 4 bases and the V segment lost 3 bases, leaving 16 bases of the junction unmatched. The DNA for the CDR3 is TGTGCCAGCAGCTTTCATAGAAGCGGGGGGAGCGATTCGTACGAGCAGTACGTC. Encoded protein: CASSFHRSGGSDSYEQYV.

Turning to this clonotype: At one end, the junction sequence differs from germline, possibly due to a read error. J is TRBJ2-5 and V is TRBV9; tentatively, D is TRBD1 (5 bases). The CDR3 is made up of 14 amino acids. Per the germline V gene, CDR1 is SGDLS and CDR2 is YYNGEE. This CDR3 reads CASSRGRQQKNTHF. In DNA form, the CDR3 reads TGTGCCAGCAGCAGAGGCAGACAGCAAAAAAACACGCACTTC.

Worth noting for this clonotype: The conserved final phenylalanine or tryptophan is absent from the CDR3, which likely points to a read error. The limits of the CDR3 on the DNA are not certain, so only TCRdb's listed CDR3 is given. V gene TRBV2 combines with J gene TRBJ2-1; TRBD2, the D gene given by the table, was not confirmed from the DNA. The CDR3 length is 16 residues, termini included. Per the germline V gene, CDR1 is SNHLY and CDR2 is FYNNEI. CDR3 loop: CASGEGGTNTQDFHPG.

This chain uses TRBV5-6 with TRBJ1-6; 7 nucleotides agree with TRBD1. CDR3 length: 13 residues. Unmatched junction bases numbered 9, after V lost 4 bases and J lost 14 bases. The V gene's germline CDR1 is SGHDT and CDR2 YYEEEE. The CDR3 DNA reads TGTGCCAGCAGCCGGGAGAGGGGGCAAGCCCTCCACTTT. Encoded protein: CASSRERGQALHF.

This clonotype appeared once. V and J are TRBV2 and TRBJ2-1; TRBD2 matches at 8 bases. The J call could be wrong; TRBJ2-7 is a better fit for the DNA end. Germline assignment: CDR1 SNHLY and CDR2 FYNNEI. The length of the CDR3 is 13 residues. CDR3 in amino acids: CASGDGSSNKQYF. In DNA form, the CDR3 reads TGTGCTAGCGGGGACGGGAGCTCAAATAAGCAGTACTTC.

In regard to this clonotype: Without the conserved terminal phenylalanine or tryptophan, this CDR3 likely stems from a read error. Because the CDR3's place on the DNA is in doubt, the DNA is left out and the CDR3 is given as listed by TCRdb. The rearrangement uses TRBV7-8 and TRBJ2-3. Germline CDR1 and CDR2: SGHVS and FQNEAQ. A total of 13 residues make up the CDR3, ends included. The CDR3: CASSFAGGADTQY.

This clonotype has just a few counts. The chain links TRBV15 to TRBJ1-6, with no clear D. Germline values: CDR1 LNHNV, CDR2 YYDKDF (reference sequence). This CDR3 spans 13 amino acids. V dropped 10 bases and J dropped 11 bases, with 18 bases sitting between them. In nucleotides, the CDR3 is TGTGCCAGCAGTCCCCAGGAGGGTACACCCCTCCACTTT. Protein sequence: CASSPQEGTPLHF.

V usage is TRBV7-9 and J usage is TRBJ2-7, with TRBD2 matching over 8 bases. The V segment lost 3 bases and the J segment 2 bases; nucleotides outside the gene matches: 15. This CDR3 is built from 18 residues. Germline CDR1 reads SEHNR; CDR2 reads FQNEAQ (reference sequence). CDR3 nucleotides: TGTGCCAGCAGCTTTCAACGAAGCGGGAGAGCGATGACCTACGAGCAGTACGTC. This translates into CASSFQRSGRAMTYEQYV.

This chain joins TRBV20-1 and TRBJ1-2, with D maybe TRBD1 (6 bases). Trimming removed 0 bases at V and 6 bases at J, with 17 bases between. Per germline, CDR1 DFQATT and CDR2 SNEGSKA (reference sequence). This CDR3 is built from 15 residues. CDR3 coding DNA: TGCAGTGCTAGAGATCTCCGGACAGCGAACAATGGCTACACCTTC. This encodes CSARDLRTANNGYTF.

For this clonotype: Because the CDR3 is missing its conserved closing phenylalanine or tryptophan, this is likely a read error. This CDR3 is CATSGERMSADDQYN. The CDR3 DNA reads as TGTGCCACCAGCGGGGAGAGGATGAGCGCCGACGACCAGTACAAT. The gene calls are TRBV15 and TRBJ2-7, with D possibly being TRBD2 (5 bases). The CDR3 runs to 15 residues. Looked up from germline, CDR1 is LNHNV and CDR2 is YYDKDF (reference sequence).

V gene TRBV5-4 combines with J gene TRBJ2-3, with 7 bases fitting TRBD2. The V gene's germline CDR1 is SGHNT and CDR2 YYREEE (reference sequence). V shed 2 bases and J 2 bases; nucleotides not matched to a gene: 8. The CDR3 sequence is 16 residues long. Here the CDR3 DNA reads TGTGCCAGCAGCTTTACTAGCGCACTCTACACAGATACGCAGTATTTT. Its protein is CASSFTSALYTDTQYF.

The CDR3 is CASNGTSVYEQYF. In DNA, the CDR3 is TGCGCCAGCAATGGGACTAGCGTCTACGAGCAGTACTTC. The chain links TRBV10-1 to TRBJ2-7; 10 bases map to TRBD2. The CDR3 loop spans 13 amino acids. V was clipped by 7 bases and J by 3 bases; unmatched bases: 3. Germline values: CDR1 WNHNN, CDR2 SYGVQD (reference sequence).